This entry lists 18 T cell receptor beta chains sequenced from one sample in a study of blood T cell repertoires in COVID-19. Assay used: immunoSEQ multiplex PCR; TCRdb lists only in-frame clones, some missing. This table has around 70,000 clones, approximately 92% appearing once. The sequencing sample was made of peripheral blood. The receptors were gathered from a man aged 80 or over with acute or convalescent COVID-19.

V gene TRBV29-1 combines with J gene TRBJ2-3; 8 bases match TRBD1. In germline, CDR1 is SQVTM, CDR2 ANQGSEA. This CDR3 has 14 amino acids. V trimming: 4 bases; J trimming: 2 bases; junction bases outside the gene matches: 5. Written as DNA, the CDR3 is TGCAGCGTTGGACAGGGGCGTTTCACAGATACGCAGTATTTT. This sequence encodes CSVGQGRFTDTQYF.

The genes are TRBV5-4 and TRBJ2-7, with D tentatively TRBD2 (6 bases). V was shortened by 4 bases and J by 2 bases, with 13 bases between the two germline ends. The CDR3 spans 14 residues. Germline CDR1 and CDR2: SGHNT and YYREEE (reference sequence). The chain's CDR3 is CASSLGGTPYEQYF. CDR3 nucleotide sequence: TGTGCCAGCAGCCTCGGCGGGACCCCCTACGAGCAGTACTTC.

This chain links TRBV30 with TRBJ1-5, with D unclear. V was cut by 2 bases and J by 4 bases, with 12 bases left in between. The CDR3 covers 14 residues. Per germline, CDR1 GTSNPN and CDR2 SVGIG (reference sequence). The CDR3 region has the DNA TGTGCCTGGAGTCCGGTCGGTTTGAATCAGCCCCAGCATTTT. Protein: CAWSPVGLNQPQHF.

The gene calls are TRBV18 and TRBJ1-5, with no clear D. The V end was cut by 6 bases, the J end by 0 bases, with 9 bases between. This CDR3 spans 14 amino acids. Germline CDR1 KGHSH, CDR2 LQKENI. CDR3 DNA sequence: TGTGCCAGCTCGTCGGAGAATAGCAATCAGCCCCAGCATTTT. Residues: CASSSENSNQPQHF.

This sequence joins TRBV11-2 and TRBJ2-7, with no clear D. The CDR3 is 13 residues long. Germline CDR1 SGHAT, CDR2 FQNNGV. V lost 5 bases to trimming and J lost 0 bases, with 8 bases between them. This CDR3 reads CASSQNPSYEQYF. CDR3 DNA sequence: TGTGCCAGCAGCCAAAATCCCTCCTACGAGCAGTACTTC. Filled out from reference TRBV11-2 and TRBJ2-7, the complete variable domain reads EAGVAQSPRYKIIEKRQSVAFWCNPISGHATLYWYQQILGQGPKLLIQFQNNGVVDDSQLPKDRFSAERLKGVDSTLKIQPAKLEDSAVYLCASSQNPSYEQYFGPGTRLTVT.

V is TRBV12-3 or TRBV12-4 and J is TRBJ2-1, with 8 bases lining up with TRBD1. Trimming removed 5 bases from V and 10 bases from J; junction bases left unmatched: 7. The CDR3 runs to 13 residues. The CDR3 region has the DNA TGTGCCAGCAGTCTCCAGGGGGCATGGGAGCAGTTCTTC. Residues: CASSLQGAWEQFF.

This clone was observed once. The gene calls are TRBV11-3 and TRBJ2-1; 8 bases match TRBD2. In germline, CDR1 is SGHNT, CDR2 YENEEA. Trimming took 5 bases from V and 5 from J; bases not matched to a gene: 8. There are 15 residues in the CDR3. As DNA, the CDR3 is TGTGCCAGCAGCCGAGGCCTAGCGGGTAACAATGAGCAGTTCTTC. It yields the protein CASSRGLAGNNEQFF.

The chain has TRBV9 and TRBJ2-2; TRBD2 might be the D (6 bases). The CDR3 totals 14 residues. The germline V and J ends were trimmed by 3 bases and 2 bases, with 8 bases remaining between them. The V gene's germline CDR1 is SGDLS and CDR2 YYNGEE. The CDR3 DNA is TGTGCCAGCAGCGGGAGGGTAAACACCGGGGAGCTGTTTTTT. Its protein product is CASSGRVNTGELFF.

The chain links TRBV12-3 or TRBV12-4 to TRBJ1-2; TRBD1 matches 8 bases. CDR3 size: 13 residues. V lost 4 bases and J lost 8; bases outside the gene matches: 6. CDR3 amino acids: CASSSTGGRGYTF. The CDR3 DNA reads TGTGCCAGCAGTTCAACAGGGGGTCGAGGCTACACCTTC.

The chain links TRBV10-3 to TRBJ2-5; 9 nucleotides line up with TRBD1. The germline CDR1 and CDR2 sequences are ENHRY and SYGVKD. The CDR3 totals 15 residues. The V and J ends lost 8 bases and 0 bases, in that order; junction bases with no gene match: 7. CDR3 sequence: CAIGSGTGYQETQYF. The CDR3 bases are TGTGCCATCGGATCCGGGACAGGGTACCAAGAGACCCAGTACTTC.

This clone was seen only once. The V call is TRBV5-1, the J call TRBJ1-2; a possible D gene is TRBD1 (5 bases). This CDR3 region has 15 residues. Between the trimmed V and J ends, which lost 4 bases and 2 bases, there was a span of 15 bases. Germline loops: CDR1 SGHRS, CDR2 YFSETQ. The CDR3 loop is CASSPISGGNYGYTF. CDR3 DNA sequence: TGCGCCAGCAGCCCGATCTCGGGGGGGAACTATGGCTACACCTTC. The entire variable domain, with the rest obtained from reference TRBV5-1 and TRBJ1-2, is as follows: KAGVTQTPRYLIKTRGQQVTLSCSPISGHRSVSWYQQTPGQGLQFLFEYFSETQRNKGNFPGRFSGRQFSNSRSEMNVSTLELGDSALYLCASSPISGGNYGYTFGSGTRLTVV.

The chain is built from TRBV5-1 and TRBJ1-1, with TRBD1 matching over 8 bases. V was clipped by 4 bases and J by 1 base; unmatched bases: 6. In germline, CDR1 is SGHRS, CDR2 YFSETQ. CDR3 length: 15 residues. The CDR3 nucleotides are TGCGCCAGCAGCACTACCGGGACAGGGAACACTGAAGCTTTCTTT. It codes for CASSTTGTGNTEAFF.

This sequence joins TRBV24-1 and TRBJ2-5, with a weak D call TRBD1 (7 bases). The CDR3 is made up of 17 amino acids. The V gene's germline CDR1 is KGHDR and CDR2 SFDVKD. Trimming took 2 bases from V and 1 from J, leaving 16 bases between them. CDR3: CATSDSSQGGLQETQYF. For the CDR3, the DNA is TGTGCCACCAGTGATTCGAGTCAGGGGGGCCTCCAAGAGACCCAGTACTTC.

The CDR3 DNA reads TGTGCCAGCAGTTCTAGCACAGATACGCAGTATTTT. The encoded protein is CASSSSTDTQYF. The rearrangement uses TRBV12-3 or TRBV12-4 and TRBJ2-3; D unclear. CDR3 size: 12 residues. Trimming left V 4 bases short and J 0 bases short, with 2 bases between.

This rearrangement joins TRBV5-6 to TRBJ2-1; 10 positions agree with TRBD2. CDR3 length: 16 residues. Per the germline V gene, CDR1 is SGHDT and CDR2 is YYEEEE. V trimming: 0 bases; J trimming: 5 bases; junction bases outside the gene matches: 5. CDR3 amino acids: CASSLVSSGRDNEQFF. CDR3 coding DNA: TGTGCCAGCAGCTTGGTATCTAGCGGGAGAGACAATGAGCAGTTCTTC.

Only one count was recorded for this clone. The J gene is TRBJ1-3, the V gene TRBV4-1; maybe TRBD1 (5 bases). The ends were cut back, 3 bases at V and 2 bases at J, with 20 bases in the middle. This CDR3 spans 18 amino acids. Germline assignment: CDR1 MGHRA and CDR2 YSYEKL. As DNA, the CDR3 is TGCGCCAGCAGCCACCAGGGTGGGGCAGGGAGGACTGGAAACACCATATATTTT. It is translated as CASSHQGGAGRTGNTIYF.

This rearrangement joins TRBV10-3 to TRBJ1-5; D call uncertain. V lost 0 bases to trimming and J lost 6 bases, with 9 bases between them. The CDR3 extends over 14 amino acids. Per the germline V gene, CDR1 is ENHRY and CDR2 is SYGVKD. In DNA form, the CDR3 reads TGTGCCATCAGTGAGTCTCAACCTAGTCAGCCCCAGCATTTT. This codes for CAISESQPSQPQHF.

The V call is TRBV12-5, the J call TRBJ1-2; tentative D call: TRBD1 (5 bases). CDR1 LGHNT and CDR2 FRNRAP come from the germline V gene. The CDR3 runs to 16 residues. Trimming pared 0 bases from V and 1 base from J, leaving 12 bases between. CDR3 residues: CASGLVAGGYNYGYTF. Written as DNA, the CDR3 is TGTGCTAGTGGTTTGGTGGCGGGGGGATATAACTATGGCTACACCTTC.